The rows below give T cell receptor beta chains drawn from one sample of a study of T-cell memory formation after mild COVID-19. TCRdb called the 5' RACE reads again in MiXCR, with one record for every CDR3 protein. The sample contains more than 350,000 distinct CDR3 sequences, about 21% of which appear only once. The sequencing input was PBMCs or a T cell subset sorted from them (not recorded which). The source is an adult woman who had mild COVID-19 (a few samples of this study predate the infection). Cell type and time point are not known. The CDR3 runs from the conserved cysteine through the conserved F or W. D genes are given only for firm matches. Size is stated for part of the rows, as once, few or many counts, or as a class when the clone is expanded.

cdr3_nt: TGCGCCAGCAGCTCGGAGACCGTGAACACTGAAGCTTTCTTT; cdr3_aa: CASSSETVNTEAFF; clone_size: -; d_call: -; v_call: TRBV5-1; j_call: TRBJ1-1
cdr3_nt: TGCGCCAGCAGCTCACCCAGGGGCAGGGAGGTGAACACTGAAGCTTTCTTT; cdr3_aa: CASSSPRGREVNTEAFF; clone_size: -; d_call: -; v_call: TRBV5-1; j_call: TRBJ1-1
cdr3_nt: TGTGCCAGCAGCCCGGGTCGAAGGACCGAGCAGTACTTC; cdr3_aa: CASSPGRRTEQYF; clone_size: few; d_call: -; v_call: TRBV7-6; j_call: TRBJ2-7
cdr3_nt: TGTGCCAGCAGCGTAGTGGCAAGCCCAACAGATACGCAGTATTTT; cdr3_aa: CASSVVASPTDTQYF; clone_size: few; d_call: -; v_call: TRBV9; j_call: TRBJ2-3
cdr3_nt: TGTGCCAGCAGCTTAGGGTTACAGGGGGCCTCCTACGAGCAGTACTTC; cdr3_aa: CASSLGLQGASYEQYF; clone_size: few; d_call: TRBD1; v_call: TRBV11-3; j_call: TRBJ2-7
cdr3_nt: TGTGCCAGCACTCGGAGCGGGAGAACCGGCTACGAGCAGTACTTC; cdr3_aa: CASTRSGRTGYEQYF; clone_size: -; d_call: TRBD2; v_call: TRBV27; j_call: TRBJ2-7
cdr3_nt: TGCGCCAGCAGCTTGTGGCAGCGGGAAGGCGATGAGCAGTTCTTC; cdr3_aa: CASSLWQREGDEQFF; clone_size: few; d_call: TRBD2; v_call: TRBV5-1; j_call: TRBJ2-1
cdr3_nt: TGCAGTGCTGGCGGGACAGCCAATCAGCCCCAGCATTTT; cdr3_aa: CSAGGTANQPQHF; clone_size: -; d_call: TRBD1; v_call: TRBV20-1; j_call: TRBJ1-5
cdr3_nt: TGTGCCAGCAGCTCCCTTAGCGGGAGTGTCTACAATGAGCAGTTCTTC; cdr3_aa: CASSSLSGSVYNEQFF; clone_size: -; d_call: TRBD2; v_call: TRBV11-3; j_call: TRBJ2-1
cdr3_nt: TGCAGTGCCCGCGAGAGACAGGGCAACAATCAGCCCCAGCATTTT; cdr3_aa: CSARERQGNNQPQHF; clone_size: -; d_call: TRBD1; v_call: TRBV20-1; j_call: TRBJ1-5
cdr3_nt: TGTGCCAGCAGCCCGGCTGGGGGGTATCAGCCCCAGCATTTT; cdr3_aa: CASSPAGGYQPQHF; clone_size: -; d_call: -; v_call: TRBV12-3/TRBV12-4; j_call: TRBJ1-5
cdr3_nt: TGCGCCAGCAGCTTGGGCAGTTCCAGCAATCAGCCCCAGCATTTT; cdr3_aa: CASSLGSSSNQPQHF; clone_size: -; d_call: -; v_call: TRBV5-1; j_call: TRBJ1-5
cdr3_nt: TGTGCCACCAGTGATTTGCGCCCAGGGTCTAGCGGGAGGGCCGAGGTGGTCCAGTACTTC; cdr3_aa: CATSDLRPGSSGRAEVVQYF; clone_size: -; d_call: TRBD2; v_call: TRBV24-1; j_call: TRBJ2-7
cdr3_nt: TGTGCCACCAGTGATCGGGGGGCGATGACAGATACGCAGTATTTT; cdr3_aa: CATSDRGAMTDTQYF; clone_size: few; d_call: -; v_call: TRBV24-1; j_call: TRBJ2-3
cdr3_nt: TGTGCCAGCAGTCCCAACAAGGGTTCGAACACTGAAGCTTTCTTT; cdr3_aa: CASSPNKGSNTEAFF; clone_size: -; d_call: -; v_call: TRBV27; j_call: TRBJ1-1
cdr3_nt: TGTGCCAGCAGAGCACAGAGTTATAATTCACCCCTCCACTTT; cdr3_aa: CASRAQSYNSPLHF; clone_size: -; d_call: -; v_call: TRBV7-2; j_call: TRBJ1-6
cdr3_nt: TGTGCCAGCTCACGTGACACTGGCACAGATACGCAGTATTTT; cdr3_aa: CASSRDTGTDTQYF; clone_size: many; d_call: -; v_call: TRBV18; j_call: TRBJ2-3
cdr3_nt: TGTGCCAGCAGCTTAGGCCCCACGTATGAAGAGACCCAGTACTTC; cdr3_aa: CASSLGPTYEETQYF; clone_size: -; d_call: -; v_call: TRBV7-2; j_call: TRBJ2-5
cdr3_nt: TGTGCCAGCAGCCGAGGACTAGAGTTAACCACAGATACGCAGTATTTT; cdr3_aa: CASSRGLELTTDTQYF; clone_size: -; d_call: TRBD2; v_call: TRBV4-2; j_call: TRBJ2-3
cdr3_nt: TGTGCCAGCAGCTTGGTTCCGTACTCCTACAATGAGCAGTTCTTC; cdr3_aa: CASSLVPYSYNEQFF; clone_size: -; d_call: -; v_call: TRBV5-6; j_call: TRBJ2-1
cdr3_nt: TGTGCCAGCAGCGAGCGGGACAGGGGACACAATGAGCAGTTCTTC; cdr3_aa: CASSERDRGHNEQFF; clone_size: -; d_call: TRBD1; v_call: TRBV3-1; j_call: TRBJ2-1
cdr3_nt: TGTGCCAGCAGCCCAGGGACGGTCGAGCAGTACTTC; cdr3_aa: CASSPGTVEQYF; clone_size: -; d_call: -; v_call: TRBV13; j_call: TRBJ2-7
cdr3_nt: TGTGCCAGCAGCCTCAAACCCGACAGCCACTACGAGCAGTACTTC; cdr3_aa: CASSLKPDSHYEQYF; clone_size: few; d_call: -; v_call: TRBV5-6; j_call: TRBJ2-7
cdr3_nt: TGCAGTGCTAGAGAACTCGGGGCGGGCTACACCTTC; cdr3_aa: CSARELGAGYTF; clone_size: few; d_call: -; v_call: TRBV20-1; j_call: TRBJ1-2
cdr3_nt: TGTGCCAGCAGTGCTACAGGGGTAGTCGGCGAGCAGTACTTC; cdr3_aa: CASSATGVVGEQYF; clone_size: -; d_call: TRBD1; v_call: TRBV25-1; j_call: TRBJ2-7
cdr3_nt: TGTGCCAGCAGTTTGGCGGGGATCGGTTCACCCCTCCACTTT; cdr3_aa: CASSLAGIGSPLHF; clone_size: -; d_call: -; v_call: TRBV12-3/TRBV12-4; j_call: TRBJ1-6
cdr3_nt: TGTGCCAGCAGCTCGGGGACAGGGTATATGGGCGGGGAGCTGTTTTTT; cdr3_aa: CASSSGTGYMGGELFF; clone_size: few; d_call: TRBD1; v_call: TRBV11-2; j_call: TRBJ2-2
cdr3_nt: TGTGCCACCCTCCGCCAGGAGATAACTGAAGCTTTCTTT; cdr3_aa: CATLRQEITEAFF; clone_size: few; d_call: -; v_call: TRBV2; j_call: TRBJ1-1
cdr3_nt: TGTGCCAGCAGCTTATTGACAGGGGGCAACACTGAAGCTTTCTTT; cdr3_aa: CASSLLTGGNTEAFF; clone_size: -; d_call: TRBD1; v_call: TRBV7-2; j_call: TRBJ1-1
cdr3_nt: TGTGCCAGCAGCCAATCGCAGCACACAGATACGCAGTATTTT; cdr3_aa: CASSQSQHTDTQYF; clone_size: -; d_call: -; v_call: TRBV16; j_call: TRBJ2-3
cdr3_nt: TGTGCCAGCAGCCCTGGACAGGTCCGGGACACTGAAGCTTTCTTT; cdr3_aa: CASSPGQVRDTEAFF; clone_size: -; d_call: TRBD1; v_call: TRBV11-2; j_call: TRBJ1-1
cdr3_nt: TGTGCCAGCAGCTCAACTGTCTGGGGGCAGCCCCAGCATTTT; cdr3_aa: CASSSTVWGQPQHF; clone_size: few; d_call: -; v_call: TRBV7-2; j_call: TRBJ1-5
cdr3_nt: TGTGCCAGCAGTATCTCTTCGGGACAGCGTACAGCCCTCCACTTT; cdr3_aa: CASSISSGQRTALHF; clone_size: -; d_call: TRBD1; v_call: TRBV7-2; j_call: TRBJ1-6
cdr3_nt: TGTGCCAGCACCTCAAAGGGCGGAGCTTTCTTT; cdr3_aa: CASTSKGGAFF; clone_size: once; d_call: -; v_call: TRBV12-3/TRBV12-4; j_call: TRBJ1-1
cdr3_nt: TGCAGCGTTGAGGAGGTAAATGACTCCTACGAGCAGTACTTC; cdr3_aa: CSVEEVNDSYEQYF; clone_size: -; d_call: -; v_call: TRBV29-1; j_call: TRBJ2-7
cdr3_nt: TGTGCCAGCAGCTTAGCCCAGGGCCCGGGGGGCTACACCTTC; cdr3_aa: CASSLAQGPGGYTF; clone_size: -; d_call: -; v_call: TRBV7-6; j_call: TRBJ1-2
cdr3_nt: TGCGCCAGCAGCTTGCAGGGTAGGGTCCAAGAGACCCAGTACTTC; cdr3_aa: CASSLQGRVQETQYF; clone_size: -; d_call: -; v_call: TRBV5-1; j_call: TRBJ2-5
cdr3_nt: TGCGCCAGCAGCCAACTACACACGACCTCTGGGGCCAACGTCCTGACTTTC; cdr3_aa: CASSQLHTTSGANVLTF; clone_size: few; d_call: -; v_call: TRBV4-3; j_call: TRBJ2-6
cdr3_nt: TGTGCCAGCAGCTACACCAATGAGCAGTTCTTC; cdr3_aa: CASSYTNEQFF; clone_size: few; d_call: -; v_call: TRBV3-1; j_call: TRBJ2-1
cdr3_nt: TGTGCCAGCAGTCAGGACATCAATGAGCAGTACTTC; cdr3_aa: CASSQDINEQYF; clone_size: -; d_call: -; v_call: TRBV6-2/TRBV6-3; j_call: TRBJ2-7
cdr3_nt: TGCAGTGCTAGAGACCTGACAGGGCTGACTGGCTACACCTTC; cdr3_aa: CSARDLTGLTGYTF; clone_size: -; d_call: TRBD1; v_call: TRBV20-1; j_call: TRBJ1-2
cdr3_nt: TGTGCCAGCAGTTCTAATACCGGGACTAGCGGGACAAGCACAGATACGCAGTATTTT; cdr3_aa: CASSSNTGTSGTSTDTQYF; clone_size: few; d_call: TRBD2; v_call: TRBV12-3/TRBV12-4; j_call: TRBJ2-3
cdr3_nt: TGTGCCAGCAGCGTAGGGAACAGTCGAGGCACTGAAGCTTTCTTT; cdr3_aa: CASSVGNSRGTEAFF; clone_size: few; d_call: -; v_call: TRBV9; j_call: TRBJ1-1
cdr3_nt: TGTGCCAGCAGTTGGGACAGGGGGTCCTACAATGAGCAGTTCTTC; cdr3_aa: CASSWDRGSYNEQFF; clone_size: -; d_call: TRBD1; v_call: TRBV12-3/TRBV12-4; j_call: TRBJ2-1
cdr3_nt: TGTGCCAGCAGCGTAGGATTAGCGGGAGGGCCATGGGAGACCCAGTACTTC; cdr3_aa: CASSVGLAGGPWETQYF; clone_size: many; d_call: TRBD2; v_call: TRBV9; j_call: TRBJ2-5
cdr3_nt: TGTGCCAGCAGTTTCGTCGTGGCGGGAGGGTCCTACGAGCAGTACTTC; cdr3_aa: CASSFVVAGGSYEQYF; clone_size: few; d_call: TRBD2; v_call: TRBV12-3/TRBV12-4; j_call: TRBJ2-7
cdr3_nt: TGTGCCAGCAGCTTAGCGACAGCTAGCACAGATACGCAGTATTTT; cdr3_aa: CASSLATASTDTQYF; clone_size: few; d_call: -; v_call: TRBV11-2; j_call: TRBJ2-3
cdr3_nt: TGTGCCAGCAGCTCGGGACAGGGGGCTTACGAGCAGTACTTC; cdr3_aa: CASSSGQGAYEQYF; clone_size: many; d_call: TRBD1; v_call: TRBV5-1; j_call: TRBJ2-7
cdr3_nt: TGTGCCAGCAGGTTGGGGGGAGTGGGCCTCCAAGAGACCCAGTACTTC; cdr3_aa: CASRLGGVGLQETQYF; clone_size: -; d_call: -; v_call: TRBV7-2; j_call: TRBJ2-5
cdr3_nt: TGTGCCAGCAGCAAAGGGGGACAGGGACGGCCCAATCAGCCCCAGCATTTT; cdr3_aa: CASSKGGQGRPNQPQHF; clone_size: few; d_call: -; v_call: TRBV21-1; j_call: TRBJ1-5